What follows are 20 T cell receptor beta chains derived from one specimen sequenced in a study of PD-1 blockade in classical Hodgkin lymphoma. Assay: immunoSEQ multiplex PCR; the TCRdb copy retains only in-frame clones and omits some. Of over 25,000 clones listed, roughly nine tenths are singletons. Time point here: cycle 4 day 1 (C4D1), after 5 to 7 weeks of nivolumab. With no exception, relapse followed autologous stem cell transplantation in all patients, and brentuximab vedotin exposure varied. Researchers used magnetic negative selection to pull out pure CD4+ T cells from thawed PBMCs. The starting material was CD4+ T cells from blood, obtained before the fourth cycle of nivolumab. These TCRs come from a human donor with classical Hodgkin lymphoma.

This rearrangement joins TRBV6-5 to TRBJ2-5; 7 bases agree with TRBD2. The CDR3 extends over 14 amino acids. V trimming: 0 bases; J trimming: 3 bases; junction bases outside the gene matches: 1. Germline CDR1 is MNHEY and CDR2 is SVGAGI. The CDR3 DNA is TGTGCCAGCAGTTACTCGGGGGGGGAAGAGACCCAGTACTTC. It specifies CASSYSGGEETQYF.

This clone was counted only a few times. This chain connects TRBV6-1 to TRBJ1-6, with D hard to call. The CDR3 extends over 16 amino acids. Germline V gene lookup returns CDR1 MNHNS and CDR2 SASEGT. V was trimmed by 1 base and J by 7 bases, leaving 14 bases between them. CDR3 in DNA: TGTGCCAGCAGTGAAGGAGTCCACCGAGGGAATTCACCCCTCCACTTT. It translates to CASSEGVHRGNSPLHF.

This rearrangement joins TRBV5-1 to TRBJ2-7; tentatively, D is TRBD2 (5 bases). Trimming left V 2 bases short and J 4 bases short, with 13 bases between. Germline V CDR1 and CDR2: SGHRS, YFSETQ. The CDR3 runs to 14 residues. The CDR3 spells CASSFTAERYEQYF. The CDR3 bases are TGCGCCAGCAGCTTCACAGCGGAAAGATACGAGCAGTACTTC.

The chain links TRBV7-9 to TRBJ1-4; D remains ambiguous. There are 15 residues in the CDR3. The germline CDR1 and CDR2 sequences are SEHNR and FQNEAQ (reference sequence). Trimming took off 3 bases at V and 9 bases at J, with 17 bases between the two ends. The CDR3 protein is CASSFTSGGLKKLFF. The CDR3, as DNA: TGTGCCAGCAGCTTTACCTCTGGCGGTCTGAAAAAACTGTTTTTT. The complete variable domain, with remaining parts taken from reference TRBV7-9 and TRBJ1-4, reads DTGVSQNPRHKITKRGQNVTFRCDPISEHNRLYWYRQTLGQGPEFLTYFQNEAQLEKSRLLSDRFSAERPKGSFSTLEIQRTEQGDSAMYLCASSFTSGGLKKLFFGSGTQLSVL.

The V and J genes are TRBV10-3 and TRBJ2-3, with 10 nucleotides matching TRBD1. The ends lost 0 bases at V and 1 base at J; junction bases unmatched: 4. CDR1 is ENHRY, CDR2 SYGVKD, per germline. CDR3 length: 17 residues. The CDR3 nucleotides read TGTGCCATCAGTGAGTCGGGTGGGACAGGGGGCACAGATACGCAGTATTTT. As protein: CAISESGGTGGTDTQYF.

This clone is medium-sized by share. The chain has TRBV2 and TRBJ1-5; D gene uncertain. V gave up 8 bases and J gave up 3 bases, with 11 bases separating them. Germline CDR1 SNHLY, CDR2 FYNNEI. The length of the CDR3 is 13 residues. This CDR3 is CASSGDINQPQHF. For the CDR3, the DNA is TGTGCCAGCTCGGGAGACATCAATCAGCCCCAGCATTTT.

The chain joins TRBV4-1 to TRBJ2-7, with D possibly TRBD2 on 6 matching bases. This CDR3 contains 14 residues. V was pared by 0 bases and J by 3 bases, with 9 bases between. Germline CDR1 MGHRA, CDR2 YSYEKL. DNA for the CDR3: TGCGCCAGCAGCCAAGATCGGGGGTTCTACGAGCAGTACTTC. This sequence encodes CASSQDRGFYEQYF.

This clone was picked up a small number of times. The rearrangement links TRBV7-9 to TRBJ1-5; D is unresolved. CDR3 length: 15 amino acids. CDR1 and CDR2 (germline): SEHNR, FQNEAQ (reference sequence). Trimming cost V 1 base and J 3 bases, with 10 bases left between them. The CDR3 DNA sequence: TGTGCCAGCAGCTTAGACCTGGGAGACAATCAGCCCCAGCATTTT. Translation gives CASSLDLGDNQPQHF.

CDR3: CASSPPPGLYNEQFF. Here the CDR3 DNA reads TGTGCCAGCAGCCCGCCCCCGGGCCTCTACAATGAGCAGTTCTTC. The gene calls are TRBV28 and TRBJ2-1; D gene unclear. Trimming pared 6 bases from V and 3 bases from J, leaving 15 bases between. This CDR3 is 15 amino acids long. Germline CDR1 MDHEN, CDR2 SYDVKM.

The chain joins TRBV5-1 to TRBJ2-7; perhaps TRBD1 as D (5 bases). This CDR3 has 15 amino acids. Germline V gene lookup returns CDR1 SGHRS and CDR2 YFSETQ. V shed 2 bases and J shed 5 bases, with 17 bases lying between them. Written as DNA, the CDR3 is TGCGCCAGCAGCTTAGGCACAAAAAGCAGGGACGAGCAGTACTTC. This translates into CASSLGTKSRDEQYF.

For this clone: Germline and junction disagree at one end, which may indicate a read error. CDR3 region: CASSPGRVGTDTQYF. The CDR3 bases are TGTGCTAGCAGCCCCGGTAGGGTTGGAACAGATACGCAGTATTTT. The chain recombines TRBV7-7 with TRBJ2-3; no firm D call. The CDR3 is 15 amino acids. In germline, CDR1 is SSHAT, CDR2 FNYEAQ (reference sequence).

The chain joins TRBV19 to TRBJ2-6; D call uncertain. Germline CDR1 is LNHDA and CDR2 is SQIVND (reference sequence). The CDR3 sequence is 15 residues long. The V and J ends lost 10 bases and 1 base respectively, with 14 bases between them. Here the CDR3 DNA reads TGTGCCACTCTGGCTTTTCGATCTGGGGCCAACGTCCTGACTTTC. It is translated as CATLAFRSGANVLTF.

The chain links TRBV9 to TRBJ2-4, with D possibly called TRBD1 or TRBD2 (5 bases each). From germline, CDR1 is SGDLS and CDR2 YYNGEE. V was pared by 0 bases and J by 3 bases, with 7 bases between. The CDR3 consists of 14 residues. For the CDR3, the DNA is TGTGCCAGCAGCGTAGGAGGGGTCAAAAACATTCAGTACTTC. Its translation: CASSVGGVKNIQYF.

The V gene is TRBV2, the J gene TRBJ2-7; D is unclear. The CDR3 spans 12 residues. Germline lookup yields CDR1 SNHLY and CDR2 FYNNEI. Trimming cost V 4 bases and J 3 bases, with 7 bases left between them. The CDR3 is CASSAGNYEQYF. The CDR3 DNA follows: TGTGCCAGCAGTGCTGGGAACTACGAGCAGTACTTC.

The J gene is TRBJ2-5, the V gene TRBV11-2, with 10 bases identical to TRBD1. The CDR3 is 13 amino acids. The V and J ends lost 4 bases and 13 bases, in that order; junction bases with no gene match: 9. CDR1 and CDR2 (germline): SGHAT, FQNNGV. The CDR3 spells CASSSPRTGGRYF. The CDR3, as DNA: TGTGCCAGCAGCTCACCTAGGACAGGGGGAAGGTACTTC.

The chain links TRBV6-1 to TRBJ2-7; no clear D gene. CDR1 is MNHNS, CDR2 SASEGT, per germline. V was pared by 8 bases and J by 2 bases, with 10 bases between. This CDR3 spans 12 amino acids. The CDR3: CASRTETYEQYF. Written as DNA, the CDR3 is TGTGCCAGCCGGACCGAAACCTACGAGCAGTACTTC.

This chain connects TRBV5-5 to TRBJ2-1; TRBD2 might be the D (6 bases). The CDR3 has 15 residues. With 1 base removed from V and 2 bases from J, the gap between germline ends came to 10 bases. In germline, CDR1 is SGHKS, CDR2 YYEKEE (reference sequence). In DNA form, the CDR3 reads TGTGCCAGCAGCTTGCTCGGAGGGGCCTACAATGAGCAGTTCTTC. Protein product: CASSLLGGAYNEQFF.

The chain is built from TRBV4-1 and TRBJ2-7; perhaps D is TRBD1 or TRBD2 (9 bases each). Germline V gene sequence: CDR1 MGHRA, CDR2 YSYEKL. The CDR3 is made up of 19 amino acids. The V end was cut by 4 bases, the J end by 4 bases, with 29 bases between. DNA for the CDR3: TGCGCCAGCAGCCCGCACAGGGGGCCCAATCCGAGCGGGGGGTACGAGCAGTACTTC. Translating gives CASSPHRGPNPSGGYEQYF.

The genes are TRBV5-1 and TRBJ2-1, with 12 bases fitting TRBD2. The length of the CDR3 is 15 residues. The germline CDR1 and CDR2 sequences are SGHRS and YFSETQ. V dropped 7 bases and J dropped 4; count of bases not matched to a gene: 6. The CDR3 nucleotides read TGCGCCAGCGGGGGGACTAGCGGGTCTTACAATGAGCAGTTCTTC. It translates to CASGGTSGSYNEQFF.

The chain links TRBV5-4 to TRBJ2-5; D gene ambiguous. The germline V gene has CDR1 SGHNT and CDR2 YYREEE (reference sequence). The CDR3 has 13 residues. The ends were cut back, 3 bases at V and 5 bases at J, with 11 bases in the middle. In DNA form, the CDR3 reads TGTGCCAGCAGCTCTCCTCTCACCGAGACCCAGTACTTC. Protein sequence: CASSSPLTETQYF.